This TCR beta chain was recovered during a study of T cell responses to AZD1222 COVID-19 vaccine. Some clones are missing from TCRdb's copy, which holds only in-frame ones; the method was immunoSEQ multiplex PCR. The repertoire includes around 150,000 clones, more than 85% of them detected once, and approximately 3.8% sits in the top ten. The germline V and J ends were trimmed by 6 bases and 5 bases, with 14 bases remaining between them. This CDR3 is built from 13 residues. Germline CDR1 is MNHNY and CDR2 is SVGAGI (reference sequence). This rearrangement joins TRBV6-6 to TRBJ2-7; a possible D gene is TRBD1 (5 bases). The sequence derives from an adult who received the AZD1222 COVID-19 vaccine. This sample comprised peripheral blood, obtained 28 days after the second AZD1222 dose. CDR3 amino acids: CASSTSRAHEQYF. The CDR3 DNA reads TGTGCCAGCAGCACGTCCAGGGCCCACGAGCAGTACTTC.